The 3 T cell receptor beta chains reported below all come from one sample, sequenced in a study of cytomegalovirus exposure and HLA in healthy donors. The PCR had 60 Vbeta and 13 Jbeta primers. Only in-frame clones appear in the TCRdb table, and some are missing; sequencing was by immunoSEQ multiplex PCR. The table includes about 130,000 clones, around 77% detected once. The material sequenced was PBMCs. The receptors shown here come from a woman in her forties or fifties in good health and CMV-seronegative.

This clone was found a few times. The V gene is TRBV29-1, the J gene TRBJ2-5; possible D gene TRBD2, 7 bases. Judging by the DNA end, TRBJ2-7 fits better; the J call may be wrong. The CDR3 consists of 13 residues. Germline V gene lookup returns CDR1 SQVTM and CDR2 ANQGSEA. The DNA for the CDR3 is TGCAGCGGGGGGGACGGGGGGCTCAACGAGCAGTACTTC. Amino acid sequence: CSGGDGGLNEQYF.

This clone was seen more than once but under ten times. V gene TRBV4-1 combines with J gene TRBJ1-1; tentative D call: TRBD1 (5 bases). Per germline, CDR1 MGHRA and CDR2 YSYEKL. Trimming removed 2 bases from V and 1 base from J, with 20 bases in between. The CDR3 consists of 18 residues. DNA of the CDR3: TGCGCCAGCAGCCAACCTCCTTGGGGCACGGGCTCGAACACTGAAGCTTTCTTT. Its protein is CASSQPPWGTGSNTEAFF.

The chain links TRBV6-5 to TRBJ2-6; perhaps TRBD1 as D (6 bases). V was shortened by 5 bases and J by 4 bases, with 12 bases between the two germline ends. Germline assignment: CDR1 MNHEY and CDR2 SVGAGI. The CDR3 runs 15 residues. The CDR3: CASSPTGTGANVLTF. The DNA for the CDR3 is TGTGCCAGCAGTCCAACAGGGACCGGGGCCAACGTCCTGACTTTC.